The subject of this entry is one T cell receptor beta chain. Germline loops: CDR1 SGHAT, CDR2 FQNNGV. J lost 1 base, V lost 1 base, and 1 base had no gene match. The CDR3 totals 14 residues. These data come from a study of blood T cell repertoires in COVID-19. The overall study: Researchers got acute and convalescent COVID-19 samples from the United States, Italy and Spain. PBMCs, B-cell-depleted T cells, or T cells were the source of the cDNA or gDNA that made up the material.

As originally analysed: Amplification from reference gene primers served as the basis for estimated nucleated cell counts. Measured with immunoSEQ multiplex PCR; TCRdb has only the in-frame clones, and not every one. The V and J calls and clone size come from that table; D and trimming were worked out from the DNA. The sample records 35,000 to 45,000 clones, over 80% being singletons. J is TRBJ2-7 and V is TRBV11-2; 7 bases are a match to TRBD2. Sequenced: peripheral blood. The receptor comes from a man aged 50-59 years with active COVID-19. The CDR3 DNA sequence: TGTGCCAGCAGCTTAGCGGGGGGTTCCTACGAGCAGTACTTC. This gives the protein CASSLAGGSYEQYF.